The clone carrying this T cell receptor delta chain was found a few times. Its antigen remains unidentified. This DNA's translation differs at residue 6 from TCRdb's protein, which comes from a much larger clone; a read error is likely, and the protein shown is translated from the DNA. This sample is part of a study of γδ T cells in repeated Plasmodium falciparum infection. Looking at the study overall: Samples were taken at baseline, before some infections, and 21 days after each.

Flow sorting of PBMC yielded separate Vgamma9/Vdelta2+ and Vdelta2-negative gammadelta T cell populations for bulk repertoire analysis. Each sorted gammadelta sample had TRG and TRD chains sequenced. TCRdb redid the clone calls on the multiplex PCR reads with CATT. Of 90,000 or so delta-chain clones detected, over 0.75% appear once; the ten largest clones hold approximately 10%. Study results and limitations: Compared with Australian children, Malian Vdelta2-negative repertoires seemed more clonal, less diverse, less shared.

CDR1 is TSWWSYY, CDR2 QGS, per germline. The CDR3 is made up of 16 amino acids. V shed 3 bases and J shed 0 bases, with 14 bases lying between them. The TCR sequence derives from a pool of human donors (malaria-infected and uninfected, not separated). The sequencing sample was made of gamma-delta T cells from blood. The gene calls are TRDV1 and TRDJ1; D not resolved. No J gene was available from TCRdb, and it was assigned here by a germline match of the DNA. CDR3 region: CALGDISGRYTDKLIF. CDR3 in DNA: TGTGCTCTTGGGGACATCTCGGGACGATACACCGATAAACTCATCTTT.